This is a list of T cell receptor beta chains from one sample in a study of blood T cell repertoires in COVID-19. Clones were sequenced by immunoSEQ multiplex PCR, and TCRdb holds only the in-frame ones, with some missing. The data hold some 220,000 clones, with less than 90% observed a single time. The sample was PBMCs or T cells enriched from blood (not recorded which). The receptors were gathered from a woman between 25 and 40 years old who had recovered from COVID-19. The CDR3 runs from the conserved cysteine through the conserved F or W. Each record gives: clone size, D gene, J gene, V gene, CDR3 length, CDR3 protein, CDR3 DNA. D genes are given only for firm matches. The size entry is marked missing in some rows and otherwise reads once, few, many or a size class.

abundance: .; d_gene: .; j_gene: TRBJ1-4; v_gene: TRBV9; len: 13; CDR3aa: CASSVGTGEKLFF; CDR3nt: TGTGCCAGCAGCGTAGGTACAGGGGAAAAACTGTTTTTT
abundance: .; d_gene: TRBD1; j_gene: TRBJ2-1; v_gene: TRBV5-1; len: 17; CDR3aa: CASSLDTGGATYNEQFF; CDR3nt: TGCGCCAGCAGCCTAGATACAGGGGGCGCCACCTACAATGAGCAGTTCTTC
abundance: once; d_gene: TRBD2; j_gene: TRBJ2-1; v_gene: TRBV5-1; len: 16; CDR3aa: CASSLCLAGGPCEQFF; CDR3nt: TGCGCCAGCAGCTTATGTTTAGCGGGGGGGCCTTGCGAGCAGTTCTTC
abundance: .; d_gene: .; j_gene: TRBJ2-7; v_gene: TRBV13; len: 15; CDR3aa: CASSRTWSLANEQYF; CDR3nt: TGTGCCAGCAGCCGGACATGGTCCCTTGCCAACGAGCAGTACTTC
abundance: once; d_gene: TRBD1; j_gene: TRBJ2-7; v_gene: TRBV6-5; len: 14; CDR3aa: CASSYRQGTYEQYF; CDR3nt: TGTGCCAGCAGCTACCGACAGGGAACCTACGAGCAGTACTTC
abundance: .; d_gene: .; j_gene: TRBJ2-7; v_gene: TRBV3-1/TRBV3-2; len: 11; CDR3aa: CASSQGPSQYF; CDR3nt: TGTGCCAGCAGCCAAGGGCCCTCCCAGTACTTC
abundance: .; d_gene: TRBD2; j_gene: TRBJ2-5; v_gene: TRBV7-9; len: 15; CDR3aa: CASNSYVRGEETQYF; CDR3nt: TGTGCCAGCAACTCCTACGTGCGGGGGGAAGAGACCCAGTACTTC
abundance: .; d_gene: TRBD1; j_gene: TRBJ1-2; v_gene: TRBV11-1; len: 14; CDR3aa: CASSLRQGDYGYTF; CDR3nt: TGTGCCAGCAGCTTACGACAGGGGGACTATGGCTACACCTTC
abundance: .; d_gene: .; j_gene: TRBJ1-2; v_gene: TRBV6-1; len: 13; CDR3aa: CASSEVVDWGYTF; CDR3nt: TGTGCCAGCAGTGAAGTAGTTGATTGGGGCTACACCTTC
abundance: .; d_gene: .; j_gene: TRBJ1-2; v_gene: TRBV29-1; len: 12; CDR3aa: CSVSLANYGYTF; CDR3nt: TGCAGCGTTTCTTTAGCTAACTATGGCTACACCTTC
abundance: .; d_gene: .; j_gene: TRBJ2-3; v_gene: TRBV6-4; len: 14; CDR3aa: CASSEDGSTDTQYF; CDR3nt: TGTGCCAGCAGTGAAGACGGGAGCACAGATACGCAGTATTTT
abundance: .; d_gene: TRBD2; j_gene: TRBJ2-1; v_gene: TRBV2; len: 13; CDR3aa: CASNRGGTNEQFF; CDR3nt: TGTGCCAGCAACCGCGGGGGGACCAATGAGCAGTTCTTC
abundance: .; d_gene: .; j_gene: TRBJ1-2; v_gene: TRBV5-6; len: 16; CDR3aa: CASSLALGQVRYGYTF; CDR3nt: TGTGCCAGCAGCTTGGCCTTGGGACAAGTTCGATATGGCTACACCTTC
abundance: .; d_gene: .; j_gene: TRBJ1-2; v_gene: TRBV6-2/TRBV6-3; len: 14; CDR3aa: CASSYSGARYGYTF; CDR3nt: TGTGCCAGCAGTTACTCGGGGGCCAGATATGGCTACACCTTC
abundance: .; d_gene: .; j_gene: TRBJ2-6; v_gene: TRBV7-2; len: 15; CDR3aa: CASSVTLAGANVLTF; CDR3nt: TGTGCCAGCAGCGTTACGTTGGCCGGGGCCAACGTCCTGACTTTC
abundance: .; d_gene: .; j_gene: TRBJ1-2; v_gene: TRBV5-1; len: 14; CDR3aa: CASSLSPGNYGYTF; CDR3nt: TGCGCCAGCAGCTTGAGTCCGGGAAACTATGGCTACACCTTC
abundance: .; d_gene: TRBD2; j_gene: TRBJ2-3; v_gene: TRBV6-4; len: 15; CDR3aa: CASRRQGLATDTQYF; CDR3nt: TGTGCCAGCAGGAGGCAGGGACTAGCTACAGATACGCAGTATTTT
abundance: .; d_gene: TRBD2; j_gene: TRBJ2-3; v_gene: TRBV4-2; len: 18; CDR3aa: CASSQASGGATSTDTQYF; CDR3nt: TGTGCCAGCAGCCAAGCTAGCGGGGGGGCTACTAGCACAGATACGCAGTATTTT
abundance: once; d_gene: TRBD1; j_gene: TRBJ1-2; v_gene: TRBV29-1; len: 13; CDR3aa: CSVRWGQGYGYTF; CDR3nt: TGCAGCGTTCGGTGGGGACAGGGCTATGGCTACACCTTC
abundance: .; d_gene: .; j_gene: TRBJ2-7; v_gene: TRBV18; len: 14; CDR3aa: CASSRPTGNYEQYF; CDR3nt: TGTGCCAGCTCACGGCCAACAGGGAACTACGAGCAGTACTTC